This T cell receptor beta chain was captured by sequencing in a study of T cell responses to AZD1222 COVID-19 vaccine. Points from the study as a whole: Spike was spanned by vaccine-associated CD4 TCRs, with dominance at 160-218 and 743-854. In all cases, repertoires were sampled only after the peak T cell response. The study found Spike-specific TCR breadth and depth rose after two AZD1222 doses. The donors showed a predominance of white British ancestry and of females, with possible underestimation of clonal diversity.

Assay: immunoSEQ multiplex PCR; the TCRdb copy retains only in-frame clones and omits some. The sample lists 150,000 to 200,000 clones; 85% to 90% were seen once. In the case of this clone: Its antigen remains unidentified.

The CDR3 has 12 residues. The chain joins TRBV21-1 to TRBJ2-3; the DNA was not used to check the table's D call, TRBD1. TRBV21-1 is a pseudogene. This specimen was peripheral blood, taken on day 0 of AZD1222 vaccination. The receptor comes from an adult in good health. CDR3 sequence: CASSNRDRVEYF. The CDR3 DNA reads TGTGCCAGCAGCAACCGGGACAGGGTAGAGTATTTT.